This T cell receptor beta chain was found in a study of T cells in Graves' hyperthyroidism and ophthalmopathy. Study-level results: Appearing also in blood were most of the thyroid clonotypes expanded above 0.001. Ophthalmopathy and stable hyperthyroidism were told apart by a 13 V-J model.

The trim removed 4 bases at V and 1 base at J, leaving 7 bases unmatched. CDR1 SGHDN and CDR2 FVKESK come from the germline V gene. The CDR3 is 15 residues long. Amplification of TCR beta CDR3 regions was performed using RNA transcripts as template. HTBI primers were the set used in a first-round RT-PCR of the TCR CDR3. One entry per CDR3 protein results from TCRdb running MiXCR on the multiplex PCR reads. The sample consists of about 600,000 distinct CDR3 sequences, more than 13% of them appearing once. This clonotype was observed a handful of times. Its antigen is unidentified. The chain carries TRBV14 and TRBJ2-7, with TRBD1 identical over 7 bases. The TCR comes from a woman under 30 with Graves' ophthalmopathy. The sample comprised blood. In DNA, the CDR3 is TGTGCCAGCAGCCTTACGGACAGGCCGTCCTACGAGCAGTACTTC. This sequence encodes CASSLTDRPSYEQYF.